The next 12 T cell receptor beta chains were all read from a single sample in a study of shared clonotypes between healthy human individuals. Assay used: immunoSEQ multiplex PCR; TCRdb lists only in-frame clones, some missing. This sample has some 2.1 million clones; roughly 96% occur once, and the top ten carry 0.1% to 0.15%. The sample comprised naive CD4+ T cells sorted from blood. Stated subset: CD45RA+ positively selected. Every receptor here comes from a man aged 18-30 years in good health.

The CDR3 nucleotides are TGTGCCAGCAGCCAAGAAAGGCAGGGGACCCAGTACTTC. This translates into CASSQERQGTQYF. V usage is TRBV14 and J usage is TRBJ2-5, with D possibly being TRBD1 (5 bases). The CDR3 contains 13 residues. V lost 0 bases, J lost 7 bases, and 9 bases lay in between. Germline CDR1 is SGHDN and CDR2 is FVKESK.

Only a few counts were recorded for this clone. The chain has TRBV6-7 and TRBJ1-5, with a weak D call TRBD1 (6 bases). Being an ORF, TRBV6-7 has a function that is uncertain. The CDR3 sequence is 15 residues long. V was trimmed by 2 bases and J by 2 bases, leaving 10 bases between them. The CDR3 is CASSYPRGGNQPQHF. DNA of the CDR3: TGTGCCAGCAGTTACCCCAGGGGTGGCAATCAGCCCCAGCATTTT.

The chain recombines TRBV2 with TRBJ2-2; the D is unclear. The CDR3 spans 13 residues. V shed 5 bases and J shed 6 bases, with 10 bases lying between them. The germline V gene encodes CDR1 SNHLY and CDR2 FYNNEI. CDR3 in DNA: TGTGCCAGCAGTTACAGTTTCGCCGGGGAGCTGTTTTTT. This sequence encodes CASSYSFAGELFF. Full variable domain (remainder filled in from reference TRBV2 and TRBJ2-2): EPEVTQTPSHQVTQMGQEVILRCVPISNHLYFYWYRQILGQKVEFLVSFYNNEISEKSEIFDDQFSVERPDGSNFTLKIRSTKLEDSAMYFCASSYSFAGELFFGEGSRLTVL.

This chain joins TRBV5-6 and TRBJ1-3; D is undetermined. The V and J ends lost 4 bases and 0 bases respectively, with 14 bases between them. The CDR3 totals 16 residues. From germline, CDR1 is SGHDT and CDR2 YYEEEE. In DNA, the CDR3 is TGTGCCAGCAGCCCTAACCCTCCCGACTCTGGAAACACCATATATTTT. It is translated as CASSPNPPDSGNTIYF.

This clone appeared a single time. The chain is built from TRBV7-3 and TRBJ2-3; TRBD2 agrees at 11 bases. CDR1 is SGHTA, CDR2 FQGTGA, per germline. With 5 bases clipped from V and 1 base from J, the junction kept 2 bases outside the gene matches. CDR3 length equals 15 residues. The DNA of the CDR3 is TGTGCCAGCAGCGCGGGACTAGCGGGCACAGATACGCAGTATTTT. Translation: CASSAGLAGTDTQYF. The whole variable domain, filled in from reference TRBV7-3 and TRBJ2-3, reads GAGVSQTPSNKVTEKGKYVELRCDPISGHTALYWYRQSLGQGPEFLIYFQGTGAADDSGLPNDRFFAVRPEGSVSTLKIQRTERGDSAVYLCASSAGLAGTDTQYFGPGTRLTVL.

This clone was seen once. The chain joins TRBV29-1 to TRBJ2-3, with D possibly being TRBD2 (5 bases). The V gene's germline CDR1 is SQVTM and CDR2 ANQGSEA. CDR3 length equals 13 residues. V was cut by 3 bases and J by 7 bases, with 14 bases left in between. CDR3 nucleotides: TGCAGCGTTGACTCGGGGAGTCGGAATACGCAGTATTTT. It translates to CSVDSGSRNTQYF.

The chain carries TRBV13 and TRBJ2-7; D is ambiguous. In germline, CDR1 is PRHDT, CDR2 FYEKMQ (reference sequence). The CDR3 covers 15 residues. Trimming stripped 0 bases from V and 3 bases from J, with 12 bases between. CDR3 amino acids: CASSLGGRAHYEQYF. The CDR3 nucleotides read TGTGCCAGCAGCTTAGGAGGTCGAGCTCACTACGAGCAGTACTTC. The complete variable domain, with remaining parts taken from reference TRBV13 and TRBJ2-7, reads AAGVIQSPRHLIKEKRETATLKCYPIPRHDTVYWYQQGPGQDPQFLISFYEKMQSDKGSIPDRFSAQQFSDYHSELNMSSLELGDSALYFCASSLGGRAHYEQYFGPGTRLTVT.

The chain carries TRBV5-1 and TRBJ2-7; TRBD2 matches 7 bases. V lost 3 bases, J lost 3 bases, and 12 bases stayed unmatched. The V gene's germline CDR1 is SGHRS and CDR2 YFSETQ. This CDR3 comprises 16 residues. The CDR3 sequence: CASSYNSLATSYEQYF. The DNA for the CDR3 is TGCGCCAGCAGCTATAACTCACTAGCGACTAGCTACGAGCAGTACTTC.

The sample holds one count of this clone. The junction and the germline gene differ at one end; a read error may be behind it. The V gene is TRBV11-2, the J gene TRBJ2-7, with D uncertain. Germline CDR1 is SGHAT and CDR2 is FQNNGV. The CDR3 has 14 residues. This CDR3 is CASSIDRNSYEQYF. DNA for the CDR3: TGTGCCAGCAGCATAGATAGAAACTCCTACGAGCAGTACTTC.

This chain uses TRBV5-1 with TRBJ1-4; 7 positions match TRBD1. Germline loops: CDR1 SGHRS, CDR2 YFSETQ. The V gene end was trimmed by 4 bases and the J gene end by 6 bases; junction bases not matched to a gene: 9. The CDR3 runs 15 residues. The DNA for the CDR3 is TGCGCCAGCAGCGCCGGGGACAGAAGATATGAAAAACTGTTTTTT. This sequence encodes CASSAGDRRYEKLFF.

V gene TRBV27 combines with J gene TRBJ2-5, with D possibly TRBD2 on 5 matching bases. The CDR3 runs to 14 residues. V lost 10 bases, J lost 1 base, and 16 bases lay in between. Germline CDR1 MNHEY, CDR2 SMNVEV (reference sequence). DNA for the CDR3: TGTGCCACTGGACTGGGCAGCAGCCAAGAGACCCAGTACTTC. This encodes CATGLGSSQETQYF.

This clone showed up many times. Here the CDR3 reads CASSPGTSGRAKSYEQYF. CDR3 bases: TGTGCCAGCAGCCCCGGGACTAGCGGGAGGGCAAAATCCTACGAGCAGTACTTC. This chain uses TRBV11-3 with TRBJ2-7, with TRBD2 matching over 16 bases. The CDR3 is 18 residues long. Per germline, CDR1 SGHNT and CDR2 YENEEA. V was clipped by 5 bases and J by 1 base; unmatched bases: 8.